This entry lists 27 T cell receptor beta chains sequenced from one sample in a study of regulatory T cells in long-lasting Graves disease (dated by TCRdb to the early 2020s). The sample's time point, from its label and the paper: persistent/refractory GD, antithyroid drugs over 5 years with positive TRAb. For both TCR sequencing and RNA sequencing, RNA was extracted from PBMCs using TRIzol. The receptor library was made with multiplex PCR. The sample was run on an Illumina HiSeq 4000. To build TCR beta libraries, CDR3 regions were amplified by Arm-PCR using iRepertoire HTBI primers. Starting from the raw public reads, TCRdb applied fastp trimming at Q25, assembled clones with MiXCR and retained in-frame beta chains. Every distinct CDR3 protein forms one entry, paired with its most common genes and DNA. Here the sample has roughly 430,000 distinct CDR3 sequences; 21% occur a single time. 14% of the sample rests with the top ten.

The sequences come from peripheral blood mononuclear cells (PBMCs), collected when the disease was refractory, from a patient treated with antithyroid drugs. These receptors all come from a female donor with Graves disease.

Comment on this clonotype: This is likely a read error, given that the CDR3 carries no conserved phenylalanine or tryptophan at its end. The chain is built from TRBV2 and TRBJ1-1; D gene unclear. Germline values: CDR1 SNHLY, CDR2 FYNNEI. The length of the CDR3 is 14 residues. V lost 6 bases to trimming and J lost 0 bases, with 11 bases between them. The CDR3 coding sequence is TGTGCCAGCAGGCCAGACGCCTTGAACACTGAAGCTTTCTCT. It translates to CASRPDALNTEAFS.

The rearrangement joins TRBV20-1 to TRBJ2-7, with D possibly matching TRBD1 (5 bases). CDR3 length equals 12 residues. Looked up from germline, CDR1 is DFQATT and CDR2 is SNEGSKA (reference sequence). The V and J ends lost 6 bases and 2 bases respectively, with 11 bases between them. The CDR3 DNA reads TGCAGTGCAAAAGGCAGGGCCTACGAGCAGTACTTC. Amino acids: CSAKGRAYEQYF.

There are many counts of this clonotype. The chain links TRBV28 to TRBJ1-1; D is undetermined. The V and J ends lost 6 bases and 1 base respectively, with 9 bases between them. The CDR3 extends over 13 amino acids. Germline lookup yields CDR1 MDHEN and CDR2 SYDVKM. The CDR3 nucleotides read TGTGCCAGCAGCCAGACACAGAACACTGAAGCTTTCTTT. Translating gives CASSQTQNTEAFF.

The chain uses TRBV7-9 and TRBJ1-4; D might be TRBD1 (6 bases). Trimming left V 1 base short and J 3 bases short, with 12 bases between. Germline-derived CDR1 and CDR2 are SEHNR and FQNEAQ (reference sequence). The CDR3 spans 16 residues. CDR3 DNA: TGTGCCAGCAGCTTAGTGTCGGCAGGGGCTAATGAAAAACTGTTTTTT. Its protein is CASSLVSAGANEKLFF.

Remarks on this clonotype: One junction end does not reproduce the germline sequence, and a read error may be involved. V and J are TRBV6-5 and TRBJ2-2, with a tentative D call TRBD2 (5 bases). CDR1 is MNHEY, CDR2 SVGAGI, per germline. The CDR3 extends over 13 amino acids. CDR3 DNA: TGTGCCAGCAGTTTACAGAACACCGGGGAGCCGTTTTTT. It is translated as CASSLQNTGEPFF.

In its sample, this clonotype was seen a few times. This chain joins TRBV18 and TRBJ1-6; D is unresolved. V was cut by 3 bases and J by 1 base, with 1 base left in between. Germline V gene lookup returns CDR1 KGHSH and CDR2 LQKENI. The CDR3 is 13 amino acids. The CDR3 loop is CASSPSYNSPLHF. CDR3 in DNA: TGTGCCAGCTCACCGTCCTATAATTCACCCCTCCACTTT.

The J gene is TRBJ2-3, the V gene TRBV7-9; D unclear. The CDR3 totals 12 residues. Germline CDR1 reads SEHNR; CDR2 reads FQNEAQ (reference sequence). The V gene lost 3 bases and the J gene lost 5 bases, with 6 bases spanning the gap. Here the CDR3 DNA reads TGTGCCAGCAGCTTTCTCGGAGATACGCAGTATTTT. This encodes CASSFLGDTQYF.

This clonotype was observed many times. The rearrangement joins TRBV7-2 to TRBJ2-7; TRBD2 is a possible D gene (6 bases). V was clipped by 1 base and J by 5 bases, with 15 bases between them. The CDR3 contains 15 residues. From germline, CDR1 is SGHTA and CDR2 FQGNSA. CDR3: CASSLVGGAWDEQYF. CDR3 DNA: TGTGCCAGCAGCTTAGTTGGCGGGGCCTGGGACGAGCAGTACTTC.

On this clonotype: A clone one base away is much larger, so this may be a read error. The chain joins TRBV28 to TRBJ2-5; 8 positions agree with TRBD1. Germline V gene sequence: CDR1 MDHEN, CDR2 SYDVKM. CDR3 length: 16 amino acids. The CDR3: CASRLGDRLFKEIQYF. CDR3 sequence (DNA): TGTGCCAGCAGGCTAGGGGACAGGTTGTTCAAAGAGATCCAGTACTTC.

The chain is built from TRBV12-3 or TRBV12-4 and TRBJ2-5, with D perhaps assigned TRBD1 or TRBD2 (6 bases each). V gave up 5 bases and J gave up 9 bases, with 16 bases separating them. The CDR3 loop spans 13 amino acids. In DNA form, the CDR3 reads TGTGCCAGCAGTGGACCCTCAGGGGAGGCCCAGTACTTC. As protein: CASSGPSGEAQYF.

This clonotype was observed many times. V usage is TRBV19 and J usage is TRBJ2-7; 7 bases map to TRBD2. This CDR3 comprises 15 residues. Germline V CDR1 and CDR2: LNHDA, SQIVND (reference sequence). V lost 1 base and J lost 2; bases outside the gene matches: 5. CDR3 sequence reads: CASSIAGGPTYEQYF. The CDR3 DNA reads as TGTGCCAGTAGTATAGCGGGAGGCCCCACCTACGAGCAGTACTTC. Full variable domain (remainder filled in from reference TRBV19 and TRBJ2-7): DGGITQSPKYLFRKEGQNVTLSCEQNLNHDAMYWYRQDPGQGLRLIYYSQIVNDFQKGDIAEGYSVSREKKESFPLTVTSAQKNPTAFYLCASSIAGGPTYEQYFGPGTRLTVT.

This clonotype showed up many times. This rearrangement joins TRBV7-2 to TRBJ2-7; D may be TRBD2 (7 bases). Germline values: CDR1 SGHTA, CDR2 FQGNSA. This CDR3 is 17 amino acids long. The V end was cut by 2 bases, the J end by 4 bases, with 21 bases between. The DNA for the CDR3 is TGTGCCAGCAGCTTAAAAGGGGGGGGCAGATCTTCTTACGAGCAGTACTTC. Translation gives CASSLKGGGRSSYEQYF.

This clonotype was picked up a small number of times. V is TRBV5-6 and J is TRBJ2-5, with no clear D. The CDR3 consists of 12 residues. Germline CDR1 is SGHDT and CDR2 is YYEEEE. V was shortened by 0 bases and J by 3 bases, with 3 bases between the two germline ends. Here the CDR3 reads CASSLVKETQYF. The CDR3 coding sequence is TGTGCCAGCAGCTTGGTAAAAGAGACCCAGTACTTC.

There are many counts of this clonotype. The chain carries TRBV2 and TRBJ2-7; D perhaps matches TRBD2 (5 bases). Trimming took 4 bases from V and 3 from J, leaving 7 bases between them. The CDR3 spans 12 residues. Per germline, CDR1 SNHLY and CDR2 FYNNEI. The CDR3 is CASSGLNYEQYF. The DNA of the CDR3 is TGTGCCAGCAGTGGACTAAACTACGAGCAGTACTTC.

Remarks on this clonotype: At one end, the junction sequence differs from germline, possibly due to a read error. The rearrangement joins TRBV7-9 to TRBJ2-7; TRBD2 aligns across 10 bases. Germline loops: CDR1 SEHNR, CDR2 FQNEAQ (reference sequence). CDR3 size: 13 residues. The CDR3 nucleotides are TGTACCAGCAGCTCCGGGACTAGCGACGAGCAGTACTTC. Protein sequence: CTSSSGTSDEQYF.

The V gene is TRBV5-4, the J gene TRBJ2-4; 10 nucleotides line up with TRBD2. With V trimmed by 0 bases and J by 7 bases, 7 bases remained unmatched. The CDR3 contains 16 residues. Looked up from germline, CDR1 is SGHNT and CDR2 is YYREEE (reference sequence). In DNA form, the CDR3 reads TGTGCCAGCAGCTTGGGGCTAGCGGGAGCTGGTAACATTCAGTACTTC. Its translation: CASSLGLAGAGNIQYF.

V gene TRBV6-1 combines with J gene TRBJ1-2; D perhaps matches TRBD1 (5 bases). CDR1 is MNHNS and CDR2 is SASEGT in the germline V gene. V gave up 3 bases and J gave up 4 bases, with 9 bases separating them. The CDR3 runs 13 residues. Written as DNA, the CDR3 is TGTGCCAGCAGTGAGGGGCAGTTCTATGGCTACACCTTC. Its protein product is CASSEGQFYGYTF.

This clonotype was counted between two and nine times. V gene TRBV6-5 combines with J gene TRBJ2-3, with D possibly TRBD2 on 6 matching bases. Germline CDR1 reads MNHEY; CDR2 reads SVGAGI. V lost 4 bases to trimming and J lost 4 bases, with 18 bases between them. There are 16 residues in the CDR3. CDR3 amino acids: CASSSLSGGGADTQYF. The CDR3 DNA reads TGTGCCAGCAGTTCCCTTAGCGGAGGAGGGGCAGATACGCAGTATTTT.

The table lists this clonotype with many counts. The J gene is TRBJ1-2, the V gene TRBV2; D possibly corresponds to TRBD1 (6 bases). The length of the CDR3 is 15 residues. CDR1 SNHLY and CDR2 FYNNEI come from the germline V gene. Between the trimmed V and J ends, which lost 7 bases and 7 bases, there was a span of 22 bases. The CDR3 loop reads CASIEQGQGLSGYTF. CDR3 nucleotide sequence: TGTGCCAGCATCGAACAGGGTCAGGGCCTGAGTGGCTACACCTTC.

The table lists this clonotype with many counts. V gene TRBV29-1 combines with J gene TRBJ1-2; 7 bases agree with TRBD1. V lost 0 bases and J lost 7; bases outside the gene matches: 8. This CDR3 contains 14 residues. Germline V lookup: CDR1 SQVTM, CDR2 ANQGSEA. The CDR3 coding sequence is TGCAGCGTTGAAGATCATTGGGCAGGGGGTGGCTACACCTTC. Translated: CSVEDHWAGGGYTF.

V gene TRBV11-2 combines with J gene TRBJ1-5, with 9 bases aligning to TRBD1. Germline values: CDR1 SGHAT, CDR2 FQNNGV. Germline trimming cut 1 base from V and 2 bases from J; bases unmatched to any gene: 9. The CDR3 has 18 amino acids. CDR3 nucleotides: TGTGCCAGCAGCTTAGGGTCACAGGGGGCCCGAGGCAATCAGCCCCAGCATTTT. It yields the protein CASSLGSQGARGNQPQHF.

This clonotype was counted at least ten times. The CDR3 here is CASSLMGGLNTEAFF. The CDR3 DNA follows: TGTGCCAGCAGCTTAATGGGGGGCCTGAACACTGAAGCTTTCTTT. The chain has TRBV7-8 and TRBJ1-1, with D tentatively TRBD1 (6 bases). The CDR3 totals 15 residues. V was pared by 2 bases and J by 0 bases, with 10 bases between. Germline V lookup: CDR1 SGHVS, CDR2 FQNEAQ.

Many counts were recorded for this clonotype. This chain connects TRBV5-4 to TRBJ1-1; D possibly corresponds to TRBD1 (6 bases). CDR1 and CDR2 (germline): SGHNT, YYREEE (reference sequence). The CDR3 loop spans 13 amino acids. Trimming took off 4 bases at V and 6 bases at J, with 13 bases between the two ends. This chain's CDR3 is CASSGGLGPEAFF. CDR3 nucleotide sequence: TGTGCCAGCAGCGGGGGGCTTGGGCCTGAAGCTTTCTTT.

The chain carries TRBV4-1 and TRBJ2-7; D unresolved. The CDR3 covers 18 residues. Deletions cut 4 bases from V and 3 bases from J, with 25 bases between. Germline lookup yields CDR1 MGHRA and CDR2 YSYEKL. The CDR3 DNA follows: TGCGCCAGCAGCCCGAAACCCCCGACTGGGAAGGGCCGCTACGAGCAGTACTTC. The encoded protein is CASSPKPPTGKGRYEQYF.

The V and J genes are TRBV7-9 and TRBJ1-6, with a tentative D call TRBD1 (5 bases). The CDR3 has 14 residues. Germline V gene data show CDR1 as SEHNR and CDR2 as FQNEAQ (reference sequence). V was clipped by 5 bases and J by 5 bases, with 10 bases between them. The CDR3 bases are TGTGCCAGCAGCCGGGACCTTGATAATTCACCCCTCCACTTT. This encodes CASSRDLDNSPLHF.

This chain connects TRBV5-1 to TRBJ2-7, with D perhaps matching TRBD1 (6 bases). With 4 bases removed from V and 6 bases from J, the gap between germline ends came to 11 bases. The CDR3 totals 12 residues. Germline V gene lookup returns CDR1 SGHRS and CDR2 YFSETQ. CDR3: CASSPTGIEQYF. CDR3 nucleotide sequence: TGCGCCAGCAGCCCAACAGGGATCGAGCAGTACTTC.

This clonotype showed up many times. This sequence joins TRBV12-3 or TRBV12-4 and TRBJ1-2; 11 bases map to TRBD1. The junction had 8 bases not matched to a gene; V was cut back by 6 bases and J by 5 bases. This CDR3 spans 15 amino acids. The CDR3 region is CASSTGQGARYGYTF. In DNA, the CDR3 is TGTGCCAGCAGCACCGGACAGGGGGCCCGTTATGGCTACACCTTC.